This entry describes one T cell receptor beta chain. Its antigen is not known. The source of the sample is a study of OX40 agonist ivuxolimab in advanced cancers. Across the whole study: Dose-escalation subjects each had hepatocellular carcinoma, melanoma, renal cell or head and neck cancer. General study results and limits: CD8+ T cells (on average) carried more expanded clones than CD4+ T cells. Patients who responded partially at 0.1-3.0 mg/kg showed clonal expansion ranking among the lowest.

The CDR3 has 15 residues. The germline gives CDR1 KGHSH, CDR2 LQKENI. Trimming shortened V by 5 bases and J by 3 bases, and 13 bases separated the two germline ends. Using immunoSEQ multiplex PCR, the repertoire was profiled, and TCRdb retains in-frame clones only, with some absent. The data contain approximately 97,000 clones, approximately 87% of them singletons. The origin of this receptor is an adult with an advanced solid tumor such as melanoma, head and neck, liver or kidney cancer. J is TRBJ1-4 and V is TRBV18, with D possibly TRBD1 on 5 matching bases. The starting material was CD4+ or CD8+ T cells sorted from blood, obtained in a trial of the OX40 agonist ivuxolimab. The CDR3: CASSAAGASNEKLFF. DNA for the CDR3: TGTGCCAGCTCAGCCGCCGGGGCGTCTAATGAAAAACTGTTTTTT.